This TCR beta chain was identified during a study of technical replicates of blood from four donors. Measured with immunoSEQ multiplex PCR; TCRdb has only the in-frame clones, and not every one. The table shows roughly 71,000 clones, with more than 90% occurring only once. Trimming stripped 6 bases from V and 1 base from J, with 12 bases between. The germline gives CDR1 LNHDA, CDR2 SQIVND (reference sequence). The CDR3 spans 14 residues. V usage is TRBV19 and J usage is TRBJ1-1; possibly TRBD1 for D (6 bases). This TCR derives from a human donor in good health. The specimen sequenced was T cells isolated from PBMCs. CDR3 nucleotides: TGTGCCAGTAGCTGGACAGCAAAGAACACTGAAGCTTTCTTT. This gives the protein CASSWTAKNTEAFF. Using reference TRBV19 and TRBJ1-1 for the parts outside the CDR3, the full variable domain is DGGITQSPKYLFRKEGQNVTLSCEQNLNHDAMYWYRQDPGQGLRLIYYSQIVNDFQKGDIAEGYSVSREKKESFPLTVTSAQKNPTAFYLCASSWTAKNTEAFFGQGTRLTVV.